This record concerns one TCR beta chain sequence. The sample is drawn from a study of blood T cell repertoires in COVID-19. Participants were aged about 18 to 100 years, lived in about two dozen US areas, and enrolled virtually. Using immunoSEQ multiplex PCR, the repertoire was profiled, and TCRdb retains in-frame clones only, with some absent. In the table there are 300,000 to 400,000 clones, roughly 90% of which are singletons. This TCR came from a woman in her 30s with acute COVID-19. The material sequenced was PBMCs or T cells enriched from blood (not recorded which).

DNA of the CDR3: TGTGCCAGTAGTATCATGGGGGCCCACACTGGAAACACCATATATTTT. Translated: CASSIMGAHTGNTIYF. The rearrangement links TRBV19 to TRBJ1-3; possible D gene TRBD1, 6 bases. Germline CDR1 is LNHDA and CDR2 is SQIVND (reference sequence). V was cut by 3 bases and J by 2 bases, with 14 bases left in between. The CDR3 totals 16 residues. The variable domain in full, completed from reference TRBV19 and TRBJ1-3, reads DGGITQSPKYLFRKEGQNVTLSCEQNLNHDAMYWYRQDPGQGLRLIYYSQIVNDFQKGDIAEGYSVSREKKESFPLTVTSAQKNPTAFYLCASSIMGAHTGNTIYFGEGSWLTVV.